These T cell receptor beta chains were read from a single sample in a study of blood T cell repertoires in COVID-19. Some clones are missing from TCRdb's copy, which holds only in-frame ones; the method was immunoSEQ multiplex PCR. Of 400,000 to 500,000 clones listed, roughly 88% are singletons. Sequencing used PBMCs or T cells enriched from blood (not recorded which). These receptors were collected from a young woman who had been exposed to COVID-19. Each CDR3 is given with its conserved first and last residue. Fields, in order: D gene, J gene, clone size, V gene, CDR3 DNA, CDR3 protein. The D gene is left open where the match is weak. A row's size may be missing; if present it is once, few, many or a size class.

d_call: NA
j_call: TRBJ2-4
clone_size: NA
v_call: TRBV4-1
cdr3_nt: TGCGCCAGCAGCCAAGAAGCGGCAGGTCGAGCCAAAAACATTCAGTACTTC
cdr3_aa: CASSQEAAGRAKNIQYF

d_call: NA
j_call: TRBJ1-2
clone_size: NA
v_call: TRBV27
cdr3_nt: TGTGCCAGTGCGGCGGGCGGGAGAGGCTACACCTTC
cdr3_aa: CASAAGGRGYTF

d_call: NA
j_call: TRBJ1-3
clone_size: NA
v_call: TRBV21-1
cdr3_nt: TGTGCCAGCAGACACTACTCTGGAAACACCATATATTTT
cdr3_aa: CASRHYSGNTIYF

d_call: TRBD1
j_call: TRBJ2-7
clone_size: once
v_call: TRBV18
cdr3_nt: TGTGCCAGCTCACCGCAGGGGGCGCGCGAGCAGTACTTC
cdr3_aa: CASSPQGAREQYF

d_call: NA
j_call: TRBJ1-4
clone_size: NA
v_call: TRBV5-1
cdr3_nt: TGCGCCAGCAGCTTAGGACAGCCTAATGAAAAACTGTTTTTT
cdr3_aa: CASSLGQPNEKLFF

d_call: NA
j_call: TRBJ2-2
clone_size: NA
v_call: TRBV9
cdr3_nt: TGTGCCAGCAGCGAATCGGTATTCCGGGAGCTGTTTTTT
cdr3_aa: CASSESVFRELFF

d_call: NA
j_call: TRBJ1-6
clone_size: few
v_call: TRBV20-1
cdr3_nt: TGCAGTGCTAGTCAGGGTAATTCACCCCTCCACTTT
cdr3_aa: CSASQGNSPLHF

d_call: NA
j_call: TRBJ1-1
clone_size: NA
v_call: TRBV28
cdr3_nt: TGTGCCAGCAGTTTCCGCTCGGGGATTGGAGCTTTCTTT
cdr3_aa: CASSFRSGIGAFF

d_call: NA
j_call: TRBJ1-3
clone_size: NA
v_call: TRBV2
cdr3_nt: TGTGCCAGCCAAACAGGTTACTCTGGAAACACCATATATTTT
cdr3_aa: CASQTGYSGNTIYF

d_call: NA
j_call: TRBJ2-3
clone_size: NA
v_call: TRBV28
cdr3_nt: TGTGCCAGCAGTTTACTCGGGAGCCTCAGGGATACGCAGTATTTT
cdr3_aa: CASSLLGSLRDTQYF

d_call: NA
j_call: TRBJ1-6
clone_size: NA
v_call: TRBV15
cdr3_nt: TGTGCCACCAGCAGAGATCGGGTTTTATCCTATAATTCACCCCTCCACTTT
cdr3_aa: CATSRDRVLSYNSPLHF

d_call: TRBD2
j_call: TRBJ2-1
clone_size: NA
v_call: TRBV28
cdr3_nt: TGTGCCAGCAGTTCTGGCGGGACTAGCGGGAGGTCCTTGCCTCATGAGCAGTTCTTC
cdr3_aa: CASSSGGTSGRSLPHEQFF

d_call: NA
j_call: TRBJ2-7
clone_size: NA
v_call: TRBV28
cdr3_nt: TGTGCCAGCAGGGGGGGTTCGGGGGAGCAGTACTTC
cdr3_aa: CASRGGSGEQYF

d_call: TRBD1
j_call: TRBJ1-3
clone_size: NA
v_call: TRBV5-4
cdr3_nt: TGTGCCAGCAGCCCCAGTCGACAGGGGCGCCGATCTGGAAACACCATATATTTT
cdr3_aa: CASSPSRQGRRSGNTIYF

d_call: NA
j_call: TRBJ2-5
clone_size: NA
v_call: TRBV20-1
cdr3_nt: TGCAGTGCTAAGCCACGGGAGACCCAGTACTTC
cdr3_aa: CSAKPRETQYF

d_call: NA
j_call: TRBJ2-3
clone_size: NA
v_call: TRBV7-3
cdr3_nt: TGTGCCAGCAGCTTAACACAGGCGGGGACAGATACGCAGTATTTT
cdr3_aa: CASSLTQAGTDTQYF

d_call: NA
j_call: TRBJ2-7
clone_size: NA
v_call: TRBV28
cdr3_nt: TGTGCCAGCGGAGACAGTTTAAACTCCTACGAGCAGTACTTC
cdr3_aa: CASGDSLNSYEQYF

d_call: NA
j_call: TRBJ1-2
clone_size: NA
v_call: TRBV10-3
cdr3_nt: TGTGCCATCAGTGAGTCGACTGAGTGGGTCTACACCTTC
cdr3_aa: CAISESTEWVYTF

d_call: NA
j_call: TRBJ2-1
clone_size: NA
v_call: TRBV18
cdr3_nt: TGTGCCAGCTCATCCTCCCCGCCTGGAGTCATTGAGCAGTTCTTC
cdr3_aa: CASSSSPPGVIEQFF

d_call: NA
j_call: TRBJ1-1
clone_size: once
v_call: TRBV15
cdr3_nt: TGTGCCACCAGGGGTACGACAGGGAACACTGAAGCTTTCTTT
cdr3_aa: CATRGTTGNTEAFF

d_call: TRBD2
j_call: TRBJ2-2
clone_size: NA
v_call: TRBV29-1
cdr3_nt: TGCAGCGTCCCACTAGCGGGAGTACAGACCGGGGAGCTGTTTTTT
cdr3_aa: CSVPLAGVQTGELFF

d_call: TRBD2
j_call: TRBJ2-5
clone_size: NA
v_call: TRBV4-1
cdr3_nt: TGCGCCAGCAGCCAAGTCGGAGCGGGGAGTTTAGAGACCCAGTACTTC
cdr3_aa: CASSQVGAGSLETQYF

d_call: TRBD1
j_call: TRBJ1-1
clone_size: NA
v_call: TRBV7-2
cdr3_nt: TGTGCCAGCAGCTTACAGGGGGCGGTTGTGGATACTGAAGCTTTCTTT
cdr3_aa: CASSLQGAVVDTEAFF

d_call: TRBD2
j_call: TRBJ2-1
clone_size: NA
v_call: TRBV4-2
cdr3_nt: TGTGCCAGCAGCCAAGTAGGGGATAGCGGGAGTCGCGAGCAGTTCTTC
cdr3_aa: CASSQVGDSGSREQFF

d_call: TRBD2
j_call: TRBJ2-1
clone_size: NA
v_call: TRBV24-1
cdr3_nt: TGTGCCACCAGTGAAGACCGACTAGCGGGTATTTTTAGCTCCTACAATGAGCAGTTCTTC
cdr3_aa: CATSEDRLAGIFSSYNEQFF

d_call: NA
j_call: TRBJ2-3
clone_size: NA
v_call: TRBV3-1/TRBV3-2
cdr3_nt: TGTGCCAGCAGCCAGCGAGGGAATACGCAGTATTTT
cdr3_aa: CASSQRGNTQYF

d_call: TRBD1
j_call: TRBJ2-3
clone_size: NA
v_call: TRBV29-1
cdr3_nt: TGCAGCGTCGCGACAGGGGTTCATTCCACAGATACGCAGTATTTT
cdr3_aa: CSVATGVHSTDTQYF

d_call: NA
j_call: TRBJ1-5
clone_size: NA
v_call: TRBV12-3/TRBV12-4
cdr3_nt: TGTGCCAGCAGTTTAGCCCCTAAGCCCCAGCATTTT
cdr3_aa: CASSLAPKPQHF

d_call: TRBD1
j_call: TRBJ2-7
clone_size: NA
v_call: TRBV5-6
cdr3_nt: TGTGCCAGCTCACGGCCCGGGACAGAGCCCTACGAGCAGTACTTC
cdr3_aa: CASSRPGTEPYEQYF

d_call: TRBD1
j_call: TRBJ2-6
clone_size: NA
v_call: TRBV6-5
cdr3_nt: TGTGCCAGTAATCGACAGGGCTCTGGGGCCAACGTCCTGACTTTC
cdr3_aa: CASNRQGSGANVLTF

d_call: NA
j_call: TRBJ1-2
clone_size: NA
v_call: TRBV6-1
cdr3_nt: TGTGCCAGCAGTGAAGCGGTCGGCAGGGCCTATGGCTACACCTTC
cdr3_aa: CASSEAVGRAYGYTF

d_call: NA
j_call: TRBJ1-6
clone_size: NA
v_call: TRBV9
cdr3_nt: TGTGCCAGCAGCGTAGATCTTTATAATTCACCCCTCCACTTT
cdr3_aa: CASSVDLYNSPLHF

d_call: TRBD1
j_call: TRBJ1-2
clone_size: once
v_call: TRBV28
cdr3_nt: TGTGCCAGCAGCACGGGACAGCTTCACTATGGCTACACCTTC
cdr3_aa: CASSTGQLHYGYTF

d_call: NA
j_call: TRBJ1-5
clone_size: NA
v_call: TRBV19
cdr3_nt: TGTGCCAGTAGTATCCCAGGAATTAGCGATTATAGCAATCAGCCCCAGCATTTT
cdr3_aa: CASSIPGISDYSNQPQHF

d_call: NA
j_call: TRBJ1-1
clone_size: NA
v_call: TRBV6-5
cdr3_nt: TGTGCCAGGGGAGGGGGACATATGAACACTGAAGCTTTCTTT
cdr3_aa: CARGGGHMNTEAFF

d_call: NA
j_call: TRBJ2-3
clone_size: NA
v_call: TRBV5-4
cdr3_nt: TGTGCCAGCAGCCGGAGCGGAGGGAGCACAGATACGCAGTATTTT
cdr3_aa: CASSRSGGSTDTQYF

d_call: TRBD2
j_call: TRBJ2-7
clone_size: NA
v_call: TRBV4-1
cdr3_nt: TGCGCCAGCAGCCAAGATTGGGCTAGCGGGAGGATAAGCTCCTACGAGCAGTACTTC
cdr3_aa: CASSQDWASGRISSYEQYF

d_call: TRBD1
j_call: TRBJ1-2
clone_size: NA
v_call: TRBV13
cdr3_nt: TGTGCCAGCAGCTTAAGTTCAGGGGGCAGGGGCTACACCTTC
cdr3_aa: CASSLSSGGRGYTF

d_call: NA
j_call: TRBJ1-4
clone_size: NA
v_call: TRBV4-3
cdr3_nt: TGCGCCAGCAGCCAAGAGGCAAGGGGATTCAATGAAAAACTGTTTTTT
cdr3_aa: CASSQEARGFNEKLFF

d_call: NA
j_call: TRBJ1-1
clone_size: NA
v_call: TRBV5-1
cdr3_nt: TGCGCCAGCAGCTTGGCCCCCTCGGGGGAGAACACTGAAGCTTTCTTT
cdr3_aa: CASSLAPSGENTEAFF

d_call: TRBD1
j_call: TRBJ1-3
clone_size: NA
v_call: TRBV7-2
cdr3_nt: TGTGCCAGCAGCCCCGCACCGACTACAGGGGCGGGAAACACCATATATTTT
cdr3_aa: CASSPAPTTGAGNTIYF

d_call: TRBD1
j_call: TRBJ1-2
clone_size: NA
v_call: TRBV5-1
cdr3_nt: TGCGCCAGCAGCTCCAGCGGACAGGAGCTCTATGGCTACACCTTC
cdr3_aa: CASSSSGQELYGYTF

d_call: TRBD2
j_call: TRBJ2-1
clone_size: NA
v_call: TRBV5-1
cdr3_nt: TGCGCCAGCAGCCAGGGACTAGCGGGGCTCAGTGAGCAGTTCTTC
cdr3_aa: CASSQGLAGLSEQFF

d_call: TRBD2
j_call: TRBJ2-3
clone_size: NA
v_call: TRBV27
cdr3_nt: TGTGCCAGCAGTTACCGGGGCGGGAGTACAGATACGCAGTATTTT
cdr3_aa: CASSYRGGSTDTQYF

d_call: TRBD1
j_call: TRBJ2-2
clone_size: NA
v_call: TRBV9
cdr3_nt: TGTGCCAGCAGCCCCCGGGACAGGCAAGGGGCCGGGGAGCTGTTTTTT
cdr3_aa: CASSPRDRQGAGELFF

d_call: NA
j_call: TRBJ2-7
clone_size: NA
v_call: TRBV5-1
cdr3_nt: TGCGCCAGCAGCCTAACCCGGGTCGACTACGAGCAGTACTTC
cdr3_aa: CASSLTRVDYEQYF

d_call: NA
j_call: TRBJ2-3
clone_size: NA
v_call: TRBV6-6
cdr3_nt: TGTGCCATAACCACAGAGATACGAGGGGATACGCAGTATTTT
cdr3_aa: CAITTEIRGDTQYF

d_call: TRBD1
j_call: TRBJ2-7
clone_size: NA
v_call: TRBV9
cdr3_nt: TGTGCCAGCAGCCGGACAGGGGCCTACGAGCAGTACTTC
cdr3_aa: CASSRTGAYEQYF

d_call: TRBD1
j_call: TRBJ1-3
clone_size: NA
v_call: TRBV23-1
cdr3_nt: TGCGCCAGCAGTCAACCAAGACAGGGTGGAAACACCATATATTTT
cdr3_aa: CASSQPRQGGNTIYF

d_call: NA
j_call: TRBJ2-7
clone_size: few
v_call: TRBV27
cdr3_nt: TGTGCCAGCAGTCTACAAGACAGTTTTAATTACGAGCAGTACTTC
cdr3_aa: CASSLQDSFNYEQYF

d_call: NA
j_call: TRBJ1-1
clone_size: many
v_call: TRBV24-1
cdr3_nt: TGTGCCACCAGTGGCGGGGGCTTGAACACTGAAGCTTTCTTT
cdr3_aa: CATSGGGLNTEAFF

d_call: TRBD2
j_call: TRBJ2-3
clone_size: NA
v_call: TRBV9
cdr3_nt: TGTGCCAGCAGCTCAGCGGGGGGGCTCACAGATACGCAGTATTTT
cdr3_aa: CASSSAGGLTDTQYF